Listed here are 21 T cell receptor beta chains from one sample, sequenced in a study of blood T cell repertoires in COVID-19. Sequencing was performed with immunoSEQ multiplex PCR; in TCRdb, only in-frame clones are kept and a portion is missing. The repertoire holds roughly 180,000 clones, approximately 80% seen once, with around 6.8% in the top ten. Sequenced input: peripheral blood. The receptors were gathered from a human donor in a cohort sampled during active COVID-19.

This chain connects TRBV6-2 or TRBV6-3 to TRBJ2-7; tentatively, D is TRBD2 (6 bases). CDR3 length equals 14 residues. V lost 6 bases, J lost 1 base, and 13 bases lay in between. CDR1 MNHEY and CDR2 SVGEGT come from the germline V gene. CDR3 amino acids: CASSALGGSYEQYF. As DNA, the CDR3 is TGTGCCAGCAGCGCGCTCGGGGGTTCCTACGAGCAGTACTTC.

There are a few counts of this clone. The chain is built from TRBV2 and TRBJ1-1; D unclear. Germline V gives CDR1 SNHLY, CDR2 FYNNEI. The CDR3 length is 13 residues. The V gene lost 7 bases and the J gene lost 1 base, with 10 bases spanning the gap. The CDR3 reads CASTHGENTEAFF. The CDR3 DNA reads TGTGCCAGCACACACGGAGAGAACACTGAAGCTTTCTTT.

This chain uses TRBV4-1 with TRBJ1-5; D is perhaps TRBD1 (5 bases). The CDR3 spans 18 residues. CDR1 is MGHRA and CDR2 is YSYEKL in the germline V gene. Trimming shortened V by 0 bases and J by 1 base, and 16 bases separated the two germline ends. The CDR3 region has the DNA TGCGCCAGCAGCCAAGATCGCGGTAGGGGTGTAAGCAATCAGCCCCAGCATTTT. Its translation is CASSQDRGRGVSNQPQHF.

The rearrangement uses TRBV4-1 and TRBJ2-6; D might be TRBD1 (5 bases). Germline V gene lookup returns CDR1 MGHRA and CDR2 YSYEKL. The CDR3 consists of 19 residues. The V gene lost 1 base and the J gene lost 2 bases, with 18 bases spanning the gap. The CDR3 region is CASSQVVYGTGPGANVLTF. In DNA, the CDR3 is TGCGCCAGCAGCCAAGTGGTTTACGGTACAGGCCCTGGGGCCAACGTCCTGACTTTC.

This sequence joins TRBV5-1 and TRBJ2-3, with 9 bases lining up with TRBD2. Germline V CDR1 and CDR2: SGHRS, YFSETQ. The junction had 6 bases not matched to a gene; V was cut back by 10 bases and J by 0 bases. The CDR3 loop spans 14 amino acids. CDR3 protein: CARGRGGSTDTQYF. CDR3 coding DNA: TGCGCCCGCGGGCGGGGGGGGAGCACAGATACGCAGTATTTT.

The rearrangement joins TRBV4-1 to TRBJ2-2; 8 nucleotides agree with TRBD2. Looked up from germline, CDR1 is MGHRA and CDR2 is YSYEKL. J lost 1 base, V lost 7 bases, and 8 bases had no gene match. The CDR3 consists of 16 residues. The chain's CDR3 is CASKLSGGGNTGELFF. The CDR3 DNA sequence: TGCGCCAGCAAACTCAGCGGGGGAGGGAACACCGGGGAGCTGTTTTTT.

The chain has TRBV5-6 and TRBJ2-2, with 12 bases aligning to TRBD2. Germline loops: CDR1 SGHDT, CDR2 YYEEEE. CDR3 size: 16 residues. V shed 3 bases and J 7 bases; nucleotides not matched to a gene: 7. CDR3 bases: TGTGCCAGCAGCTCTGGGCTAGCGGGGGGGCTCGGGGAGCTGTTTTTT. It specifies CASSSGLAGGLGELFF.

The J gene is TRBJ2-4, the V gene TRBV5-6; a possible D gene is TRBD2 (5 bases). Germline loops: CDR1 SGHDT, CDR2 YYEEEE. V was clipped by 3 bases and J by 9 bases, with 10 bases between them. The CDR3 loop spans 12 amino acids. DNA of the CDR3: TGTGCCAGCAGCTCGCCACTAGGCATTCAGTACTTC. It yields the protein CASSSPLGIQYF.

This clone was found a few times. The chain has TRBV11-2 and TRBJ1-1, with D hard to call. Trimming stripped 1 base from V and 3 bases from J, with 6 bases between. The CDR3 has 13 residues. The germline CDR1 and CDR2 sequences are SGHAT and FQNNGV. CDR3: CASSLGGHTEAFF. In nucleotides, the CDR3 is TGTGCCAGCAGCTTAGGAGGGCACACTGAAGCTTTCTTT.

V and J are TRBV3-1 (or the pseudogene TRBV3-2) and TRBJ2-3, with D perhaps TRBD2 (6 bases). The CDR3 loop spans 20 amino acids. Per germline, CDR1 LGHDT and CDR2 YNNKEL (reference sequence). Trimming shortened V by 0 bases and J by 7 bases, and 29 bases separated the two germline ends. CDR3 nucleotides: TGTGCCAGCAGCCAAGAAGCCTCCCTGTCGCGGGGATCTCTCTTTTATACGCAGTATTTT. Amino acids: CASSQEASLSRGSLFYTQYF.

Notes on this clone: The same CDR3 is also encoded by other DNA sequences in this sample. V gene TRBV5-5 combines with J gene TRBJ2-7, with 9 bases matching TRBD1. From germline, CDR1 is SGHKS and CDR2 YYEKEE (reference sequence). Unmatched junction bases numbered 2, after V lost 3 bases and J lost 7 bases. The CDR3 has 12 residues. The CDR3: CASSWTGEEQYF. The CDR3 DNA reads as TGTGCCAGCAGCTGGACAGGGGAAGAGCAGTACTTC. The entire variable domain, with the rest obtained from reference TRBV5-5 and TRBJ2-7, is as follows: DAGVTQSPTHLIKTRGQQVTLRCSPISGHKSVSWYQQVLGQGPQFIFQYYEKEERGRGNFPDRFSARQFPNYSSELNVNALLLGDSALYLCASSWTGEEQYFGPGTRLTVT.

The chain combines TRBV5-1 with TRBJ2-2; D perhaps matches TRBD1 (6 bases). The ends were cut back, 0 bases at V and 1 base at J, with 7 bases in the middle. The germline gives CDR1 SGHRS, CDR2 YFSETQ. The CDR3 runs 15 residues. CDR3 nucleotide sequence: TGCGCCAGCAGCTTGGGACAGGAGAACACCGGGGAGCTGTTTTTT. This sequence encodes CASSLGQENTGELFF.

This clone showed up just once. This chain connects TRBV23-1 to TRBJ1-5; no definite D call. TRBV23-1 is noted as an ORF with a role that remains uncertain. The CDR3 has 20 amino acids. Trimming pared 4 bases from V and 4 bases from J, leaving 29 bases between. For the CDR3, the DNA is TGCGCCAGCAGTCCCCCCTGGCTTAGCGATTCCCCCATGGGGAATCAGCCCCAGCATTTT. Protein sequence: CASSPPWLSDSPMGNQPQHF.

The V gene is TRBV6-5, the J gene TRBJ1-3, with TRBD1 as a possible D gene (5 bases). The germline V gene has CDR1 MNHEY and CDR2 SVGAGI. The CDR3 totals 16 residues. Trimming took off 2 bases at V and 0 bases at J, with 11 bases between the two ends. The CDR3 loop is CASSYDPGGSGNTIYF. The CDR3 DNA is TGTGCCAGCAGTTACGACCCGGGGGGCTCTGGAAACACCATATATTTT.

This clone is a singleton in its sample. V gene TRBV4-1 combines with J gene TRBJ1-5; the D is unclear. Germline V gene data show CDR1 as MGHRA and CDR2 as YSYEKL. This CDR3 is built from 14 residues. V shed 1 base and J shed 1 base, with 5 bases lying between them. In nucleotides, the CDR3 is TGCGCCAGCAGCCAAGGGCACAGCAATCAGCCCCAGCATTTT. Translation: CASSQGHSNQPQHF.

The chain uses TRBV19 and TRBJ2-1, with 12 bases matching TRBD2. Germline V gene data show CDR1 as LNHDA and CDR2 as SQIVND (reference sequence). Trimming took 6 bases from V and 6 from J; bases not matched to a gene: 3. The CDR3 is 14 residues long. In DNA form, the CDR3 reads TGTGCCAGTAGGCCTAGCGGGGGGGCCAATGAGCAGTTCTTC. This encodes CASRPSGGANEQFF. The full variable domain, its missing parts supplied by reference TRBV19 and TRBJ2-1, is DGGITQSPKYLFRKEGQNVTLSCEQNLNHDAMYWYRQDPGQGLRLIYYSQIVNDFQKGDIAEGYSVSREKKESFPLTVTSAQKNPTAFYLCASRPSGGANEQFFGPGTRLTVL.

A few counts support this clone. CDR3 coding DNA: TGTGCCAGTAGTTTGCAGGGGTTAGATCAGCCCCAGCATTTT. Protein product: CASSLQGLDQPQHF. This sequence joins TRBV19 and TRBJ1-5; D is possibly TRBD1 (6 bases). The CDR3 length is 14 residues. Trimming took 5 bases from V and 5 from J, leaving 13 bases between them. Germline V gives CDR1 LNHDA, CDR2 SQIVND (reference sequence). The full variable domain, completed using reference TRBV19 and TRBJ1-5, is DGGITQSPKYLFRKEGQNVTLSCEQNLNHDAMYWYRQDPGQGLRLIYYSQIVNDFQKGDIAEGYSVSREKKESFPLTVTSAQKNPTAFYLCASSLQGLDQPQHFGDGTRLSIL.

V is TRBV30 and J is TRBJ2-7; 7 bases map to TRBD1. This CDR3 region has 15 residues. Looked up from germline, CDR1 is GTSNPN and CDR2 is SVGIG (reference sequence). Trimming took 4 bases from V and 3 from J; bases not matched to a gene: 12. The CDR3 coding sequence is TGTGCCTGGAATCCTGCCGGGACAGAAGGCTACGAGCAGTACTTC. This codes for CAWNPAGTEGYEQYF.

The chain links TRBV30 to TRBJ2-7, with 7 bases matching TRBD2. Losses at the gene ends were 2 bases for V and 7 bases for J; bases not matched to a gene: 8. The germline V gene has CDR1 GTSNPN and CDR2 SVGIG (reference sequence). This CDR3 has 13 residues. CDR3 coding DNA: TGTGCCTGGAGTAGGGAGGGCCTGGGGGAGCAGTACTTC. The encoded protein is CAWSREGLGEQYF.

This chain links TRBV7-3 with TRBJ2-5; 10 bases are a match to TRBD2. Germline CDR1 reads SGHTA; CDR2 reads FQGTGA. The CDR3 has 15 residues. The J segment lost 4 bases and the V segment lost 5 bases, leaving 7 bases of the junction unmatched. DNA of the CDR3: TGTGCCAGCAGCCCCACTAGCGGGGTACGAGAGACCCAGTACTTC. This sequence encodes CASSPTSGVRETQYF.

V is TRBV7-9 and J is TRBJ2-7; the D gene is possibly TRBD1 (5 bases). The V gene lost 5 bases and the J gene lost 4 bases, with 9 bases spanning the gap. Per the germline V gene, CDR1 is SEHNR and CDR2 is FQNEAQ (reference sequence). The CDR3 spans 12 residues. The DNA for the CDR3 is TGTGCCAGCAGCCTACAGGATTACGAGCAGTACTTC. Translated, it gives CASSLQDYEQYF.